A single sample gave rise to the 17 T cell receptor beta chains below, sequenced in a study of cytomegalovirus exposure and HLA in healthy donors. PCR involved 60 Vbeta and 13 Jbeta primers. This table comes from immunoSEQ multiplex PCR, and its TCRdb copy is limited to in-frame clones, with some not included. The sample comprises fewer than 85,000 clones, roughly 74% of which are singletons, and nearly 3.5% rests with the top ten. The specimen sequenced was PBMCs. The receptors derive from a man aged 35-49 years in good health and CMV-seronegative.

The rearrangement uses TRBV6-7 and TRBJ1-1, with TRBD1 matching 8 bases. TRBV6-7 belongs to the ORF category, with a function that is uncertain. CDR3 length: 16 amino acids. V was clipped by 4 bases and J by 0 bases; unmatched bases: 7. CDR3 protein: CASSLTGGNLNTEAFF. DNA for the CDR3: TGTGCCAGCAGTTTAACAGGGGGAAATTTGAACACTGAAGCTTTCTTT.

The genes are TRBV19 and TRBJ1-6; 11 bases map to TRBD1. Germline V CDR1 and CDR2: LNHDA, SQIVND (reference sequence). The trim removed 4 bases at V and 9 bases at J, leaving 8 bases unmatched. There are 16 residues in the CDR3. CDR3 region: CASSRQGQGASSPLHF. CDR3 nucleotides: TGTGCCAGTAGTAGACAAGGACAGGGGGCCAGTTCACCCCTCCACTTT.

This clone was counted a single time. The rearrangement uses TRBV13 and TRBJ2-5; possible D gene TRBD2, 6 bases. V was shortened by 1 base and J by 5 bases, with 17 bases between the two germline ends. CDR1 and CDR2 (germline): PRHDT, FYEKMQ (reference sequence). This CDR3 has 16 residues. CDR3 amino acids: CASSLVTEEGWETQYF. The CDR3 DNA follows: TGTGCCAGCAGCTTAGTCACCGAGGAGGGTTGGGAGACCCAGTACTTC.

This clone has only a few counts. The chain combines TRBV4-1 with TRBJ1-2, with TRBD1 as a possible D gene (5 bases). The CDR3 runs to 17 residues. Trimming removed 0 bases at V and 2 bases at J, with 16 bases between. Germline V CDR1 and CDR2: MGHRA, YSYEKL. The CDR3 spells CASSQDRRQSPNYGYTF. As DNA, the CDR3 is TGCGCCAGCAGCCAAGATCGTCGACAGAGTCCCAACTATGGCTACACCTTC.

This clone was seen only a few times. The chain recombines TRBV2 with TRBJ1-5; D is perhaps TRBD1 (6 bases). In germline, CDR1 is SNHLY, CDR2 FYNNEI. This CDR3 is 14 amino acids long. V was shortened by 5 bases and J by 2 bases, with 10 bases between the two germline ends. This chain's CDR3 is CASSQGSRNQPQHF. CDR3 bases: TGTGCCAGCAGTCAGGGGTCGCGCAATCAGCCCCAGCATTTT.

The rearrangement links TRBV4-2 to TRBJ1-6; D is undetermined. Germline V lookup: CDR1 LGHNA, CDR2 YNFKEQ. V was pared by 0 bases and J by 0 bases, with 9 bases between. There are 17 residues in the CDR3. This CDR3 reads CASSQDRPSSYNSPLHF. The CDR3 bases are TGTGCCAGCAGCCAAGACAGGCCAAGCTCCTATAATTCACCCCTCCACTTT.

This chain links TRBV7-9 with TRBJ2-3, with 15 bases lining up with TRBD2. Germline loops: CDR1 SEHNR, CDR2 FQNEAQ (reference sequence). The CDR3 is 19 amino acids. V gave up 5 bases and J gave up 6 bases; unmatched junction bases: 15. The CDR3 coding sequence is TGTGCCAGCAGCCCCCGAGGACTAGCGGGGGGGTTTACCTGGGATACGCAGTATTTT. Encoded protein: CASSPRGLAGGFTWDTQYF.

The V call is TRBV4-3, the J call TRBJ2-1; D perhaps matches TRBD1 (5 bases). The CDR3 extends over 15 amino acids. CDR1 is LGHNA and CDR2 is YSLEER in the germline V gene. V gave up 4 bases and J gave up 5 bases, with 15 bases separating them. The CDR3 sequence: CASSPTAFSHNEQFF. CDR3 coding DNA: TGCGCCAGCAGCCCGACAGCGTTTTCCCACAATGAGCAGTTCTTC.

V is TRBV5-1 and J is TRBJ1-6; maybe TRBD1 (6 bases). This CDR3 comprises 16 residues. The V end lost 1 base, the J end lost 4 bases, and 12 bases lay between the germline ends. CDR1 is SGHRS, CDR2 YFSETQ, per germline. The CDR3 here is CASSLTGMRYNSPLHF. CDR3 nucleotide sequence: TGCGCCAGCAGCTTGACAGGGATGAGGTATAATTCACCCCTCCACTTT.

The chain uses TRBV30 and TRBJ1-2; D is unresolved. Trimming left V 5 bases short and J 0 bases short, with 10 bases between. The germline gives CDR1 GTSNPN, CDR2 SVGIG (reference sequence). This CDR3 has 13 amino acids. CDR3 nucleotide sequence: TGTGCCTGGGCCGTTGGCCCTAACTATGGCTACACCTTC. Translated, it gives CAWAVGPNYGYTF. The full variable domain, with the rest looked up from reference TRBV30 and TRBJ1-2, is SQTIHQWPATLVQPVGSPLSLECTVEGTSNPNLYWYRQAAGRGLQLLFYSVGIGQISSEVPQNLSASRPQDRQFILSSKKLLLSDSGFYLCAWAVGPNYGYTFGSGTRLTVV.

Remarks on this clone: The junction shows a germline mismatch at one end, possibly a read error. The chain combines TRBV6-5 with TRBJ1-5; TRBD1 aligns across 9 bases. Germline CDR1 is MNHEY and CDR2 is SVGAGI. CDR3 length equals 16 residues. CDR3 sequence (DNA): TGTGCCAGCAGTAACTCGGATGACAGGGGGATTCTGCCCCAGCATTTT. Protein sequence: CASSNSDDRGILPQHF.

The chain joins TRBV27 to TRBJ1-1; maybe TRBD1 (6 bases). The CDR3 covers 14 residues. Trimming stripped 4 bases from V and 4 bases from J, with 13 bases between. CDR1 is MNHEY and CDR2 is SMNVEV in the germline V gene (reference sequence). The CDR3 nucleotides are TGTGCCAGCAGTTACAGGGATGGTGGCACTGAAGCTTTCTTT. Amino acids: CASSYRDGGTEAFF.

The V gene is TRBV6-5, the J gene TRBJ1-2, with 8 bases fitting TRBD1. CDR3 length: 15 amino acids. After removal of 6 bases from V and 4 bases from J, the junction contained 10 bases not matched to a gene. Germline CDR1 and CDR2: MNHEY and SVGAGI. This CDR3 reads CASRVDRAFIYGYTF. Here the CDR3 DNA reads TGTGCCAGCAGAGTGGACAGGGCCTTCATCTATGGCTACACCTTC.

The chain links TRBV5-6 to TRBJ2-1; 8 bases are a match to TRBD1. The V gene end was trimmed by 7 bases and the J gene end by 9 bases; junction bases not matched to a gene: 12. CDR1 SGHDT and CDR2 YYEEEE come from the germline V gene. There are 14 residues in the CDR3. CDR3 coding DNA: TGTGCCAGCGGGGTATGGGACAGGAGCAGTGAGCAGTTCTTC. Protein sequence: CASGVWDRSSEQFF.

The chain joins TRBV10-1 to TRBJ2-5; maybe TRBD1 (5 bases). The DNA end favors TRBJ2-7, so the J call may be wrong. The CDR3 runs 13 residues. Germline V gene lookup returns CDR1 WNHNN and CDR2 SYGVQD (reference sequence). The CDR3 here is CASSLTASYEQYF. CDR3 nucleotides: TGCGCCAGCAGCTTGACAGCATCCTACGAGCAGTACTTC.

The chain couples TRBV2 to TRBJ2-5; 15 positions agree with TRBD2. Germline-derived CDR1 and CDR2 are SNHLY and FYNNEI. The J segment lost 5 bases and the V segment lost 5 bases, leaving 9 bases of the junction unmatched. The CDR3 length is 17 residues. The CDR3, as DNA: TGTGCCAGCAGTCGGACTAGCGGGGGGGCGCATGGTGAGACCCAGTACTTC. This translates into CASSRTSGGAHGETQYF.

The gene calls are TRBV7-9 and TRBJ2-5; 8 bases match TRBD1. The CDR3 has 14 residues. Losses at the gene ends were 5 bases for V and 4 bases for J; bases not matched to a gene: 6. Germline CDR1 is SEHNR and CDR2 is FQNEAQ (reference sequence). The CDR3 spells CASSAQGVPETQYF. The CDR3 region has the DNA TGTGCCAGCAGCGCACAGGGGGTCCCAGAGACCCAGTACTTC.